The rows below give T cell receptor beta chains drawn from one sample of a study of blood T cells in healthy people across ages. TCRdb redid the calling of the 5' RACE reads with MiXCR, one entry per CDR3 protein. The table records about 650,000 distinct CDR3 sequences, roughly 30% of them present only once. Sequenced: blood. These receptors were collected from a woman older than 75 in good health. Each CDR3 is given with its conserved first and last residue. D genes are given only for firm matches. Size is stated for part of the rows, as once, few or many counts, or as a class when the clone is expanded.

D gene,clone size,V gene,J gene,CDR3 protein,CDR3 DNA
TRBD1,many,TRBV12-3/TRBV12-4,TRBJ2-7,CASSWGQNYEQYF,TGTGCCAGCAGTTGGGGACAGAACTACGAGCAGTACTTC
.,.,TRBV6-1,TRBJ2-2,CASRARQNTGELFF,TGTGCCAGCAGGGCCCGACAGAACACCGGGGAGCTGTTTTTT
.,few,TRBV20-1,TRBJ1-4,CSAREGFEEKLFF,TGCAGTGCTAGAGAAGGGTTCGAGGAAAAACTGTTTTTT
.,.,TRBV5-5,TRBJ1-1,CASSFRQGLNTEAFF,TGTGCCAGCAGCTTCCGGCAGGGCCTGAACACTGAAGCTTTCTTT
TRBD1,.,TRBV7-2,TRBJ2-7,CASSGRTGHYEQYF,TGTGCCAGCAGCGGTAGGACAGGGCACTACGAGCAGTACTTC
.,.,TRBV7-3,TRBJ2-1,CASSFVTGSYNEQFF,TGTGCCAGCAGCTTCGTCACGGGCTCCTACAATGAGCAGTTCTTC
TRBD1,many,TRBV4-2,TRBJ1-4,CASSQVGQAENEKLFF,TGTGCCAGCAGCCAAGTCGGACAGGCAGAAAATGAAAAACTGTTTTTT
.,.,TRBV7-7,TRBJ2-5,CASSSVGGETQYF,TGTGCCAGCAGCAGTGTCGGGGGAGAGACCCAGTACTTC
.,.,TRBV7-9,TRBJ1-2,CASSSETGVYGYTF,TGTGCCAGCAGCTCAGAGACCGGGGTCTATGGCTACACCTTC
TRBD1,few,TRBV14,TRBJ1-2,CASSRLGGQAYGYTF,TGTGCCAGCAGCCGGCTTGGGGGACAGGCATATGGCTACACCTTC
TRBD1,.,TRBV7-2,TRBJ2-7,CASSSRDRQEQYF,TGTGCCAGCAGCTCCCGGGACAGGCAAGAGCAGTACTTC
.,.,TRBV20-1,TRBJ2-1,CSARDLDPGSSYNEQFF,TGCAGTGCTAGAGACCTCGATCCGGGGAGCTCCTACAATGAGCAGTTCTTC
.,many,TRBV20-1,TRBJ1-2,CSAINTRTGIGGYTF,TGCAGTGCTATCAACACCCGGACCGGAATTGGTGGCTACACCTTC
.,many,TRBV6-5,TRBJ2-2,CASSYSVTGELFF,TGTGCCAGCAGTTACTCAGTAACCGGGGAGCTGTTTTTT
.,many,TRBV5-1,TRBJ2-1,CASSLPGPFYEQFF,TGCGCCAGCAGCTTGCCCGGACCATTCTATGAGCAGTTCTTC
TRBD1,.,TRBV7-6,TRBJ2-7,CASSLVRGLENEQYF,TGTGCCAGCAGCTTAGTAAGGGGGCTCGAGAATGAGCAGTACTTC
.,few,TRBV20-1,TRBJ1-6,CSAVMPGRGNSPLHF,TGCAGTGCTGTTATGCCGGGGCGCGGAAATTCACCCCTCCACTTT
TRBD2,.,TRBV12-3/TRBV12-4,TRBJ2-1,CTSSEREPSYNEQFF,TGTACCAGCAGCGAGCGGGAACCCTCCTACAATGAGCAGTTCTTC
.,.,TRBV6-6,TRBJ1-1,CASSSLEGWAEAFF,TGTGCCAGCAGTTCCCTTGAGGGGTGGGCTGAAGCTTTCTTT
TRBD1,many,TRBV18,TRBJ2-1,CASSPPGQGVNEQFF,TGTGCCAGCTCACCACCGGGACAGGGGGTCAATGAGCAGTTCTTC
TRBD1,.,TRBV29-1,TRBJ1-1,CSVEDRGLGTEAFF,TGCAGCGTTGAGGACAGGGGGCTCGGGACTGAAGCTTTCTTT
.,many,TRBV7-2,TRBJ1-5,CASSLEGSSGNQPQHF,TGTGCCAGCAGCTTAGAGGGGTCATCTGGCAATCAGCCCCAGCATTTT
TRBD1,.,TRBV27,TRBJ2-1,CASRPGQSSYNEQFF,TGTGCCAGCAGACCGGGACAGTCGTCCTACAATGAGCAGTTCTTC
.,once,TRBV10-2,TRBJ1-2,CASSVRATGNGYVF,TGCGCCAGCAGTGTCAGGGCTACTGGGAATGGCTACGTCTTC
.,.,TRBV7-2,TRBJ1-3,CASSFSVFSGNTIYF,TGTGCCAGCAGCTTTTCCGTATTCTCTGGAAACACCATATATTTT
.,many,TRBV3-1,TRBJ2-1,CASSQGPRGAYNEQFF,TGTGCCAGCAGCCAGGGGCCGCGGGGAGCGTACAATGAGCAGTTCTTC
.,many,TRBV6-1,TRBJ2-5,CASSVTDQETQYF,TGTGCCAGCAGCGTGACAGACCAAGAGACCCAGTACTTC
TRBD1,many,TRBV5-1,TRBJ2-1,CASSLGDRGRYNEQFF,TGCGCCAGCAGCTTGGGTGACAGGGGCCGGTACAATGAGCAGTTCTTC
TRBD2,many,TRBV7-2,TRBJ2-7,CASSLAGGGMRYEQYF,TGTGCCAGCAGCTTAGCGGGCGGGGGAATGAGGTACGAGCAGTACTTC
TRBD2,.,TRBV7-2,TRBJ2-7,CASSLSGAREQYF,TGTGCCAGCAGCTTAAGCGGGGCGAGGGAGCAGTACTTC
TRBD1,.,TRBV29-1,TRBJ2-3,CSVSRTGARDTQYF,TGCAGCGTTTCTCGGACAGGGGCCAGAGATACGCAGTATTTT
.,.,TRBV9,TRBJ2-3,CASSAYGDTQYF,TGTGCCAGCAGCGCCTACGGAGATACGCAGTATTTT
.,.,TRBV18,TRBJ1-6,CASSTNRDGGSPLHF,TGTGCCAGCTCAACTAATCGGGACGGAGGGTCACCCCTCCACTTT
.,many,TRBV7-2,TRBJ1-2,CASSLFPGAGYTF,TGTGCCAGCAGCTTATTCCCAGGGGCCGGCTACACCTTC
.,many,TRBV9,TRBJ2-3,CASSVVVWSTDTQYF,TGTGCCAGCAGCGTAGTAGTTTGGAGCACAGATACGCAGTATTTT
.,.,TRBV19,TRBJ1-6,CVSSIEWTNSPLHF,TGTGTCAGTAGTATTGAATGGACTAATTCACCCCTCCACTTT
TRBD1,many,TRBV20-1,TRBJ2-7,CSAPGQGLYEQYF,TGCAGTGCTCCGGGACAGGGGCTCTACGAGCAGTACTTC
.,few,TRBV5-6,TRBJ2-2,CASSLSSAGELFF,TGTGCCAGCAGCTTGTCCTCTGCCGGGGAGCTGTTTTTT
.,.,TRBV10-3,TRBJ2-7,CAISESARSYEQYF,TGTGCCATCAGTGAGTCCGCAAGATCCTACGAGCAGTACTTC
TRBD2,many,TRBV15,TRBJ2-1,CATSLEGVLAGNNEQFF,TGTGCCACCAGCCTAGAAGGAGTGTTAGCGGGAAACAATGAGCAGTTCTTC
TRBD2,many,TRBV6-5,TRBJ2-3,CASSYHGGVPSTDTQYF,TGTGCCAGCAGTTACCACGGGGGGGTACCTAGCACAGATACGCAGTATTTT
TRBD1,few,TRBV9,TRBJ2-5,CASSGDREDEQYF,TGTGCCAGCAGCGGGGACAGGGAGGATGAGCAGTACTTC
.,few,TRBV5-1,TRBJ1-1,CASSSTVWGNTEAFF,TGCGCCAGCAGTTCGACCGTCTGGGGGAACACTGAAGCTTTCTTT
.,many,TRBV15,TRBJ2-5,CATSRDRTAEETQYF,TGTGCCACCAGCAGAGATCGGACGGCAGAAGAGACCCAGTACTTC
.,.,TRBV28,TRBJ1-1,CASSLLGGSDTEAFF,TGTGCCAGCAGTTTATTGGGGGGTTCTGACACTGAAGCTTTCTTT
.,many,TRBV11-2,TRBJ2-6,CASSLAGYGANVLTF,TGTGCCAGCAGCTTAGCGGGGTACGGGGCCAACGTCCTGACTTTC
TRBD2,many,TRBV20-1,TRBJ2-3,CSAVSGGGASTDTQYF,TGCAGTGCCGTTAGCGGGGGGGGTGCTAGCACAGATACGCAGTATTTT
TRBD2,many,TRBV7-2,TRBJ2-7,CASSLGRGGGYEQYF,TGTGCCAGCAGCTTAGGCCGGGGGGGGGGTTACGAGCAGTACTTC
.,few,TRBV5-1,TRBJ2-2,CASSLGQRNTGELFF,TGCGCCAGCAGCTTGGGACAGCGAAACACCGGGGAGCTGTTTTTT
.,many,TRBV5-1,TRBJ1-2,CASSLGGANTYGYTF,TGCGCCAGCAGCTTAGGAGGGGCGAACACCTATGGCTACACCTTC
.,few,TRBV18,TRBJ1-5,CASSPEGENNQPQHF,TGTGCCAGCTCACCCGAGGGGGAGAACAATCAGCCCCAGCATTTT
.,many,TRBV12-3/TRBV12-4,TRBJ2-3,CASKIGASFTRDTQYF,TGTGCCAGCAAAATCGGGGCTAGCTTCACTCGGGATACGCAGTATTTT
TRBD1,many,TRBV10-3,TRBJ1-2,CATRVPTGTNGYPGYTF,TGTGCCACCAGAGTGCCGACAGGGACAAATGGATACCCTGGCTACACCTTC